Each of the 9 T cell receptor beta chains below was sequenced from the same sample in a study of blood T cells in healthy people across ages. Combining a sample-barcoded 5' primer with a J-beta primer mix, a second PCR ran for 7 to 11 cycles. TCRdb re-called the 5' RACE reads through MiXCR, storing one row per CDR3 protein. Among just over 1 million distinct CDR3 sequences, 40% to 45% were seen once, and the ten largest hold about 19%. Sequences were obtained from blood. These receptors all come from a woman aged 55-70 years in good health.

The CDR3: CASSPGAAPSTDTQYF. As DNA, the CDR3 is TGTGCCAGCAGCCCCGGAGCGGCTCCTAGCACAGATACGCAGTATTTT. The gene calls are TRBV9 and TRBJ2-3; possible D gene TRBD2, 5 bases. Trimming took off 4 bases at V and 0 bases at J, with 15 bases between the two ends. The CDR3 loop spans 16 amino acids. Germline V gene data show CDR1 as SGDLS and CDR2 as YYNGEE.

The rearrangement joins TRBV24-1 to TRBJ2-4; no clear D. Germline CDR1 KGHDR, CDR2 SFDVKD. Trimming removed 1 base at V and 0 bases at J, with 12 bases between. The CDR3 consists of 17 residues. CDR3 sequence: CATSDFDPNRAKNIQYF. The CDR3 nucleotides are TGTGCCACCAGTGATTTCGACCCTAATAGAGCCAAAAACATTCAGTACTTC.

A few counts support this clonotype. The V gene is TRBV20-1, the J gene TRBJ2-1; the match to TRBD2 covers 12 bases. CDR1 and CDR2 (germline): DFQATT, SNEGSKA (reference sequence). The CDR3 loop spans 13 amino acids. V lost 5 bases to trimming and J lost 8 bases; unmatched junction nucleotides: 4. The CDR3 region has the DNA TGCAGTGCTCGACTAGCGGGAGTCTATGAGCAGTTCTTC. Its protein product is CSARLAGVYEQFF.

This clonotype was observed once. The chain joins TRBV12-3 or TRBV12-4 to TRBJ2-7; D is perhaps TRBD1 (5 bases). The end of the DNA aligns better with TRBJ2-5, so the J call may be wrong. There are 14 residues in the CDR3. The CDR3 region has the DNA TGTGCCAGCAGTCCCGCGGACCCAGGGGAGACCCAGTACTTC. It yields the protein CASSPADPGETQYF.

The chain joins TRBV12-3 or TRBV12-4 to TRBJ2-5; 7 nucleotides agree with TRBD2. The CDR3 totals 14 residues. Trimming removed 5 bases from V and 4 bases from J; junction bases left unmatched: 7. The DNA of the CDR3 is TGTGCCAGCAGTCCCGGACTAGTGGGAGAGACCCAGTACTTC. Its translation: CASSPGLVGETQYF.

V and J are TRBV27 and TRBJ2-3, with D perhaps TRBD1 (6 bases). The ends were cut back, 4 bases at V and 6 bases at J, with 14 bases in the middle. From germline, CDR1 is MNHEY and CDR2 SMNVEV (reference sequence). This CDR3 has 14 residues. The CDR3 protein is CASSSGDLMDTQYF. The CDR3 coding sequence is TGTGCCAGCAGTTCAGGGGATCTTATGGATACGCAGTATTTT.

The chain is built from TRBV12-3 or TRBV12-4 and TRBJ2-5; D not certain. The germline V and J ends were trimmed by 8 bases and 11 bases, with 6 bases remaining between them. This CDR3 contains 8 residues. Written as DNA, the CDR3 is TGTGCCAGCGGAGATCAGTACTTC. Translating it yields CASGDQYF.

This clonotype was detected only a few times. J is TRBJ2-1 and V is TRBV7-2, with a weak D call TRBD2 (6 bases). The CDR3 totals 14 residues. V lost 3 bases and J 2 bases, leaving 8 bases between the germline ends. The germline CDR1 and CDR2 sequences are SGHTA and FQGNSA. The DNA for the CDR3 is TGTGCCAGCAGCTTTGCGGGACCCTACAATGAGCAGTTCTTC. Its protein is CASSFAGPYNEQFF.

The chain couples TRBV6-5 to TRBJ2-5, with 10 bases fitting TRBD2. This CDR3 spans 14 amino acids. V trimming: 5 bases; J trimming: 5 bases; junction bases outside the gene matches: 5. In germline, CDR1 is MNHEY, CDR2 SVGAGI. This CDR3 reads CASSLAGALETQYF. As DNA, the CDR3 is TGTGCCAGCAGTCTAGCGGGAGCTCTGGAGACCCAGTACTTC.